This T cell receptor (beta chain) was sequenced in a study of blood T cell dynamics during melanoma immunotherapy. The germline V gene encodes CDR1 MNHEY and CDR2 SVGAGI. The CDR3 has 14 residues. Trimming left V 5 bases short and J 8 bases short, with 16 bases between. Time point defined: week 3, after first cycle of checkpoint inhibitor. Data came from immunoSEQ multiplex PCR; TCRdb stores just in-frame clones and leaves some out. The repertoire holds 4,000 to 5,000 clones, with 88% as singletons. This chain joins TRBV6-5 and TRBJ2-1; possibly TRBD2 for D (7 bases). The sequencing here drew on blood, taken from a patient treated with checkpoint blockade. This receptor was taken from a human donor with melanoma. In DNA form, the CDR3 reads TGTGCCAGCAGTAAGAACGGGGGGCGGGATGAGCAGTTCTTC. Protein: CASSKNGGRDEQFF.